A selection of T cell receptor beta chains follows, all from one sample in a study of blood T cell repertoires in COVID-19. Assay: immunoSEQ multiplex PCR; the TCRdb copy retains only in-frame clones and omits some. The sample consists of 150,000 or so clones, roughly 78% of them appearing once. The sequenced sample consisted of peripheral blood. The receptors shown here come from a human donor with acute or convalescent COVID-19. The donor label of this sample is uncertain. Both conserved end residues are part of each CDR3. A D gene is named only where the DNA matches it firmly. Clone size is shown for a subset of rows, as once, few, many or a class of expanded clone.

.,TRBV5-1,.,15,TRBJ1-4,CASSLAGGEREKLFF,TGCGCCAGCAGCTTGGCGGGGGGCGAGAGGGAAAAACTGTTTTTT
TRBD1,TRBV7-9,once,17,TRBJ1-2,CASSQIGKTGFDYGYTF,TGTGCCAGCAGCCAAATCGGAAAGACAGGGTTCGACTATGGCTACACCTTC
TRBD1,TRBV2,.,15,TRBJ2-3,CASIKTGGSTDTQYF,TGTGCCAGCATTAAAACAGGGGGGAGCACAGATACGCAGTATTTT
.,TRBV5-5,.,14,TRBJ2-3,CASSLGRATDTQYF,TGTGCCAGCAGCTTGGGGAGGGCGACAGATACGCAGTATTTT
.,TRBV5-4,.,14,TRBJ2-7,CASSSVDSRYEQYF,TGTGCCAGCAGCTCCGTGGACAGTAGGTACGAGCAGTACTTC
TRBD2,TRBV18,.,18,TRBJ2-1,CASSPNRGGGRSYNEQFF,TGTGCCAGCTCACCAAACCGCGGCGGGGGAAGGTCCTACAATGAGCAGTTCTTC
.,TRBV7-2,.,14,TRBJ1-3,CASSLAGVGNTIYF,TGTGCCAGCAGCTTGGCCGGGGTCGGAAACACCATATATTTT
TRBD1,TRBV19,.,14,TRBJ1-1,CASTLGQMNTEAFF,TGTGCCAGTACCCTGGGACAGATGAACACTGAAGCTTTCTTT
TRBD1,TRBV7-9,.,16,TRBJ1-4,CASSLAAGTGDEKLFF,TGTGCCAGCAGCTTAGCCGCGGGGACAGGGGATGAAAAACTGTTTTTT
TRBD1,TRBV7-8,.,13,TRBJ1-2,CASSRGQGYGYTF,TGTGCCAGCAGCCGTGGACAGGGCTATGGCTACACCTTC
TRBD1,TRBV29-1,.,16,TRBJ2-2,CSVGAPTGGVTGELFF,TGCAGCGTTGGGGCTCCCACAGGGGGCGTCACCGGGGAGCTGTTTTTT
TRBD1,TRBV5-1,few,14,TRBJ1-1,CASSLDRDRYEAFF,TGCGCCAGCAGCCTAGACCGGGACAGGTATGAAGCTTTCTTT
TRBD1,TRBV7-9,.,14,TRBJ1-2,CASRSTGAVYGYTF,TGTGCCAGCAGATCTACAGGGGCCGTTTATGGCTACACCTTC
TRBD2,TRBV7-6,few,17,TRBJ2-7,CASSFGRGTSGDYEQYF,TGTGCCAGCAGCTTTGGGAGGGGGACTAGCGGGGACTACGAGCAGTACTTC
TRBD1,TRBV3-1/TRBV3-2,.,16,TRBJ1-4,CASSHSPQGANEKLFF,TGTGCCAGCAGCCATTCCCCTCAGGGGGCTAATGAAAAACTGTTTTTT
TRBD1,TRBV19,.,14,TRBJ1-1,CASSIDRANTEAFF,TGTGCCAGTAGTATTGACAGGGCAAACACTGAAGCTTTCTTT
.,TRBV2,.,13,TRBJ1-1,CASGLQGNTEAFF,TGTGCCAGCGGCCTACAGGGAAACACTGAAGCTTTCTTT
.,TRBV19,.,14,TRBJ2-7,CASSLGANIYEQYF,TGTGCCAGTAGTCTGGGGGCGAATATCTACGAGCAGTACTTC
.,TRBV5-1,once,14,TRBJ2-5,CASSSTAGWETQYF,TGCGCCAGCAGCAGCACAGCGGGTTGGGAGACCCAGTACTTC
.,TRBV10-2,.,13,TRBJ1-1,CASSGGLQGWAFF,TGCGCCAGCAGTGGGGGGCTACAGGGTTGGGCTTTCTTT
.,TRBV5-4,.,18,TRBJ2-6,CASSLGAGLNSGANVLTF,TGTGCCAGCAGCTTGGGGGCAGGGCTAAACTCTGGGGCCAACGTCCTAACTTTC
TRBD1,TRBV3-1/TRBV3-2,.,16,TRBJ1-6,CASSQPPGQGSSPLHF,TGTGCCAGCAGCCAACCTCCGGGACAGGGTAGTTCACCCCTCCACTTT
.,TRBV27,.,15,TRBJ2-2,CASSTRTTNTGELFF,TGTGCCAGCAGTACCAGAACCACGAACACCGGGGAGCTGTTTTTT
TRBD1,TRBV5-1,.,15,TRBJ2-2,CASSAGTGNTGELFF,TGCGCCAGCAGCGCGGGGACAGGGAACACCGGGGAGCTGTTTTTT
.,TRBV30,.,12,TRBJ1-2,CAWTEGGSGYTF,TGTGCCTGGACCGAAGGGGGTTCTGGCTACACCTTC
TRBD1,TRBV5-1,once,16,TRBJ1-5,CASSLAGTGADQPQHF,TGCGCCAGCAGCTTGGCGGGGACAGGGGCAGATCAGCCCCAGCATTTT
.,TRBV30,.,13,TRBJ2-7,CAWSVSFGYEQYF,TGTGCCTGGAGTGTTTCTTTCGGGTACGAGCAGTACTTC
.,TRBV6-2/TRBV6-3,.,11,TRBJ1-5,CASSSTRAQHF,TGTGCCAGCAGCTCCACGAGGGCCCAGCATTTT
.,TRBV7-8,.,13,TRBJ1-1,CASSPQGNSEAFF,TGTGCCAGCAGCCCGCAGGGGAATAGTGAAGCTTTCTTT
TRBD1,TRBV7-2,.,18,TRBJ2-6,CASSSPGQGVPGANVLTF,TGTGCCAGCAGTTCACCGGGACAGGGTGTCCCTGGGGCCAACGTCCTGACTTTC
.,TRBV30,.,12,TRBJ2-7,CAWNEGVDEQYF,TGTGCCTGGAACGAGGGAGTCGACGAGCAGTACTTC
.,TRBV29-1,.,11,TRBJ2-7,CSVGRVHEQYF,TGCAGCGTTGGGAGGGTTCACGAGCAGTACTTC
.,TRBV6-1,once,12,TRBJ1-2,CASSDGTRGYTF,TGTGCCAGCAGTGACGGGACAAGAGGCTACACCTTC
.,TRBV7-9,.,14,TRBJ1-1,CASSLTNGNTEAFF,TGTGCCAGCAGCTTGACTAACGGGAACACTGAAGCTTTCTTT
TRBD1,TRBV4-1,.,15,TRBJ1-2,CASSPGRTGAVGYTF,TGCGCCAGCAGCCCAGGGCGGACAGGGGCTGTAGGCTACACCTTC
.,TRBV5-1,medium-sized,15,TRBJ1-5,CASSPGGVSNQPQHF,TGCGCCAGCAGCCCCGGGGGGGTAAGCAATCAGCCCCAGCATTTT
.,TRBV27,.,13,TRBJ2-7,CASSLRGTYEQYF,TGTGCCAGCAGTTTACGAGGGACCTACGAGCAGTACTTC
TRBD2,TRBV30,.,15,TRBJ2-3,CAGRLAGGGEGTQYF,TGTGCCGGGAGACTAGCGGGGGGCGGAGAGGGTACGCAGTATTTT
TRBD1,TRBV6-5,.,14,TRBJ2-6,CASRQGDGANVLTF,TGTGCCAGCAGGCAGGGGGATGGGGCCAACGTCCTGACTTTC
TRBD2,TRBV30,.,12,TRBJ2-7,CAWSGGGYEQYF,TGTGCCTGGAGCGGGGGGGGATACGAGCAGTACTTC
.,TRBV19,.,15,TRBJ1-1,CASSIPSQVNTEAFF,TGTGCCAGTAGTATCCCCAGCCAGGTGAACACTGAAGCTTTCTTT
.,TRBV30,.,14,TRBJ2-4,CAWKDTLLSNIQYF,TGTGCCTGGAAGGACACTCTCCTCTCAAACATTCAGTACTTC
.,TRBV30,.,16,TRBJ1-1,CAWSVRGGGRGTEAFF,TGTGCCTGGAGTGTGCGGGGTGGAGGGCGGGGCACTGAAGCTTTCTTT
.,TRBV7-2,.,14,TRBJ1-1,CASSVTRTDLEAFF,TGTGCCAGCAGCGTTACGCGGACGGACTTGGAAGCTTTCTTT
.,TRBV19,.,16,TRBJ1-5,CASTSRQGRSNQPQHF,TGTGCCAGTACCTCGCGCCAGGGGCGTTCAAATCAGCCCCAGCATTTT
.,TRBV7-9,.,15,TRBJ1-1,CASSPSGGDGTEAFF,TGTGCCAGCAGCCCCTCGGGGGGGGACGGGACTGAAGCTTTCTTT
TRBD2,TRBV6-2/TRBV6-3,.,15,TRBJ2-5,CASSYAASGRETQYF,TGTGCCAGCAGTTACGCGGCTAGCGGGAGGGAGACCCAGTACTTC
TRBD1,TRBV27,.,15,TRBJ1-1,CASSSTGAGNTEAFF,TGTGCCAGCAGTTCGACAGGGGCAGGGAACACTGAAGCTTTCTTT
TRBD1,TRBV12-3/TRBV12-4,.,13,TRBJ1-2,CASSWDRAYGYTF,TGTGCCAGCAGTTGGGACAGGGCGTATGGCTACACCTTC
TRBD1,TRBV5-1,.,15,TRBJ2-7,CASSLGGDRGYEQYF,TGCGCCAGCAGCTTGGGGGGCGACAGGGGCTACGAGCAGTACTTC
TRBD1,TRBV5-1,few,15,TRBJ1-1,CASSLRGQGGTEAFF,TGCGCCAGCAGCTTGAGGGGACAGGGGGGCACTGAAGCTTTCTTT
TRBD1,TRBV6-6,.,16,TRBJ1-4,CASSYRPGQNNEKLFF,TGTGCCAGCAGTTACCGCCCGGGACAGAATAATGAAAAACTGTTTTTT
TRBD1,TRBV7-2,few,15,TRBJ1-5,CASSLNRGSNQPQHF,TGTGCCAGCAGCTTAAACAGGGGTAGCAATCAGCCCCAGCATTTT
TRBD1,TRBV7-2,few,15,TRBJ2-7,CASRSGTGSSYEQYF,TGTGCCAGCAGGTCCGGGACAGGGAGTTCCTACGAGCAGTACTTC